A selection of T cell receptor beta chains follows, all from one sample in a study of blood T cell repertoires in COVID-19. Measured with immunoSEQ multiplex PCR; TCRdb has only the in-frame clones, and not every one. The profile shows about 210,000 clones, about 76% of them singletons. Sequenced input: PBMCs or T cells enriched from blood (not recorded which). The receptors were gathered from a woman between 50 and 59 years old with acute COVID-19. CDR3s include the opening cysteine and the closing phenylalanine or tryptophan. Each record gives: CDR3 protein, CDR3 DNA, D gene, V gene, clone size, J gene, CDR3 length. The D gene is left open where the match is weak. For some rows the clone size is stated as once, few or many, or as a class when expanded; others skip it.

CDR3aa: CASSSGQGNWETQYF
CDR3nt: TGTGCCAGCAGCTCTGGACAGGGGAATTGGGAGACCCAGTACTTC
d_gene: TRBD1
v_gene: TRBV7-2
abundance: .
j_gene: TRBJ2-5
len: 15

CDR3aa: CASSIVFDYSNQPQHF
CDR3nt: TGTGCCAGTAGTATAGTCTTTGACTATAGCAATCAGCCCCAGCATTTT
d_gene: .
v_gene: TRBV19
abundance: .
j_gene: TRBJ1-5
len: 16

CDR3aa: CASSWTPRTSGRAGEQYF
CDR3nt: TGTGCCAGCAGCTGGACCCCCCGGACTAGCGGGAGGGCCGGCGAGCAGTACTTC
d_gene: TRBD2
v_gene: TRBV5-5
abundance: .
j_gene: TRBJ2-7
len: 18

CDR3aa: CASSLRDTEAFF
CDR3nt: TGTGCCAGCAGCCTGAGGGACACTGAAGCTTTCTTT
d_gene: .
v_gene: TRBV11-2
abundance: .
j_gene: TRBJ1-1
len: 12

CDR3aa: CASLPGGLAGDEQFF
CDR3nt: TGTGCCAGCTTACCCGGCGGACTAGCGGGTGATGAGCAGTTCTTC
d_gene: TRBD2
v_gene: TRBV2
abundance: few
j_gene: TRBJ2-1
len: 15

CDR3aa: CASSQETHLAASTDTQYF
CDR3nt: TGCGCCAGCAGCCAAGAGACCCACTTAGCAGCTAGCACAGATACGCAGTATTTT
d_gene: .
v_gene: TRBV4-3
abundance: .
j_gene: TRBJ2-3
len: 18

CDR3aa: CAIFTAGTGGSREGYTF
CDR3nt: TGTGCCATCTTCACCGCTGGGACAGGGGGCTCGAGGGAAGGCTACACCTTC
d_gene: TRBD1
v_gene: TRBV25-1
abundance: .
j_gene: TRBJ1-2
len: 17

CDR3aa: CATSFGLAGDDNEQFF
CDR3nt: TGTGCCACCAGCTTCGGACTAGCGGGAGACGACAATGAGCAGTTCTTC
d_gene: TRBD2
v_gene: TRBV15
abundance: once
j_gene: TRBJ2-1
len: 16

CDR3aa: CASSLGGGRVETQYF
CDR3nt: TGTGCCAGCAGCTTAGGGGGCGGGAGGGTAGAGACCCAGTACTTC
d_gene: TRBD2
v_gene: TRBV7-2
abundance: .
j_gene: TRBJ2-5
len: 15

CDR3aa: CASSPTPAGSYNEQFF
CDR3nt: TGTGCCAGCAGCCCGACCCCGGCAGGCTCCTACAATGAGCAGTTCTTC
d_gene: .
v_gene: TRBV7-6
abundance: .
j_gene: TRBJ2-1
len: 16

CDR3aa: CASSIGLAARTDTQYF
CDR3nt: TGTGCCAGTAGTATTGGGCTAGCGGCCCGCACAGATACGCAGTATTTT
d_gene: TRBD2
v_gene: TRBV19
abundance: .
j_gene: TRBJ2-3
len: 16

CDR3aa: CASSPLPVTGGGNQPQHF
CDR3nt: TGTGCCAGCTCACCACTCCCCGTGACAGGGGGCGGGAATCAGCCCCAGCATTTT
d_gene: TRBD1
v_gene: TRBV18
abundance: .
j_gene: TRBJ1-5
len: 18

CDR3aa: CASSQSSARYEQYF
CDR3nt: TGCGCCAGCAGCCAATCCAGCGCCCGTTACGAGCAGTACTTC
d_gene: .
v_gene: TRBV4-1
abundance: .
j_gene: TRBJ2-7
len: 14

CDR3aa: CSVVDTNYEQYF
CDR3nt: TGCAGCGTCGTGGACACAAACTACGAGCAGTACTTC
d_gene: .
v_gene: TRBV29-1
abundance: once
j_gene: TRBJ2-7
len: 12

CDR3aa: CASSPTGSRANEKLFF
CDR3nt: TGTGCCAGCAGCCCGACAGGGAGTAGGGCTAATGAAAAACTGTTTTTT
d_gene: TRBD1
v_gene: TRBV7-9
abundance: .
j_gene: TRBJ1-4
len: 16

CDR3aa: CASSRRTSTDTQYF
CDR3nt: TGTGCCAGCAGCAGGCGGACTAGCACAGATACGCAGTATTTT
d_gene: .
v_gene: TRBV27
abundance: .
j_gene: TRBJ2-3
len: 14

CDR3aa: CASSLESERTDTQYF
CDR3nt: TGTGCCAGCAGCTTAGAATCCGAACGGACAGATACGCAGTATTTT
d_gene: .
v_gene: TRBV11-3
abundance: .
j_gene: TRBJ2-3
len: 15

CDR3aa: CASSLTLIQETQYF
CDR3nt: TGTGCCAGCAGCTTAACTTTAATCCAAGAGACCCAGTACTTC
d_gene: .
v_gene: TRBV7-9
abundance: .
j_gene: TRBJ2-5
len: 14

CDR3aa: CASSLELSGSSYNEQFF
CDR3nt: TGTGCTAGCAGCTTAGAATTGAGCGGAAGCTCCTACAATGAGCAGTTCTTC
d_gene: .
v_gene: TRBV7-7
abundance: .
j_gene: TRBJ2-1
len: 17

CDR3aa: CASSLISGTEAFF
CDR3nt: TGTGCCAGCAGCTTAATTTCCGGGACTGAAGCTTTCTTT
d_gene: .
v_gene: TRBV11-2
abundance: .
j_gene: TRBJ1-1
len: 13

CDR3aa: CASSLSAAGWSLETQYF
CDR3nt: TGTGCCAGCAGTTTATCGGCCGCGGGGTGGTCTCTGGAGACCCAGTACTTC
d_gene: .
v_gene: TRBV27
abundance: few
j_gene: TRBJ2-5
len: 17

CDR3aa: CASSQVYGTYTGELFF
CDR3nt: TGTGCCAGCAGCCAAGTTTATGGGACTTACACCGGGGAGCTGTTTTTT
d_gene: .
v_gene: TRBV14
abundance: .
j_gene: TRBJ2-2
len: 16

CDR3aa: CAWSALMGSSYNSPLHF
CDR3nt: TGTGCCTGGAGTGCCCTAATGGGGAGCTCCTATAATTCACCCCTCCACTTT
d_gene: .
v_gene: TRBV30
abundance: .
j_gene: TRBJ1-6
len: 17